This entry describes one T cell receptor beta chain. As yet, its antigen is unknown. V lost 0 bases, J lost 10 bases, and 6 bases lay in between. This CDR3 contains 10 residues. Germline V gene data show CDR1 as DFQATT and CDR2 as SNEGSKA (reference sequence). Preparation of the TCRbeta library involved a method that used unique molecular identifiers. TCRdb recomputed calls from the PCR reads with MiXCR, one row per CDR3 protein. The sample has around 600,000 distinct CDR3 sequences; about 21% are singletons. This sample is part of a study of T-cell reconstitution after alpha-beta-depleted transplantation in children. Study-wide points: Approximately two months post-transplant, alpha-beta T cells reportedly originated from several hundred expanded graft clones. It was surviving recipient T cells and thymic progenitors that gave some patients high TCRbeta diversity at day 60. The authors attributed T-cell counts and diversity one year after transplant mostly to newly produced T cells.

The sequencing used PBMCs, mostly from graft donor cells, collected 360 days after TCRalphabeta/CD19-depleted stem cell transplant. The TCR comes from a boy in the first two years of life who had a stem cell transplant for acute myeloid leukemia, so the T cells may come from the graft donor. The chain uses TRBV20-1 and TRBJ1-1; D gene uncertain. CDR3 sequence reads: CSAREVVAFF. In DNA form, the CDR3 reads TGCAGTGCTAGAGAGGTGGTAGCTTTCTTT.